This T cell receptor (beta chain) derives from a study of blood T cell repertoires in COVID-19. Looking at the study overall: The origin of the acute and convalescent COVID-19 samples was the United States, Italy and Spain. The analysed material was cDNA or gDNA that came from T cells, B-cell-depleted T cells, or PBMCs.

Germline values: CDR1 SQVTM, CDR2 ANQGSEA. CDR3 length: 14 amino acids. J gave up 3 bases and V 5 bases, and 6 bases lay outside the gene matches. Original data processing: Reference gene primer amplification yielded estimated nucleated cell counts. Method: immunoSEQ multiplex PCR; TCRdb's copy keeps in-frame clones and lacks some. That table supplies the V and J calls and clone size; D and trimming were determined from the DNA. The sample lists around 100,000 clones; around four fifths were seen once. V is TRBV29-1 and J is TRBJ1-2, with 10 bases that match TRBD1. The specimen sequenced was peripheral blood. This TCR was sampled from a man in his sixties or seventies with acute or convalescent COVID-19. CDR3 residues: CSVRPGTGDYGYTF. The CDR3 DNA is TGCAGCGTTCGTCCCGGGACAGGGGACTATGGCTACACCTTC.